Listed below are T cell receptor beta chains from one sample, sequenced in a study of graft-versus-host responses after intestinal transplantation. Here immunoSEQ multiplex PCR was the method, and the copy in TCRdb shows in-frame clones only, minus some. The table has about 97,000 clones, about nine tenths seen once; the top ten hold roughly 16%. The source was PBMCs, collected 453 days after intestinal transplant. Receptors originate from a human patient who received an intestinal transplant, so some T cells may come from the graft donor. CDR3s include the opening cysteine and the closing phenylalanine or tryptophan. D genes are given only for firm matches. The size field is filled for only some rows; it gives once, few, many or a size class.

size: NA
D: NA
J: TRBJ2-1
V: TRBV11-2
CDR3: CASSPYNEQFF
DNA: TGTGCCAGCAGCCCGTACAATGAGCAGTTCTTC

size: NA
D: TRBD1
J: TRBJ1-4
V: TRBV19
CDR3: CASSPEQGRTGKLFF
DNA: TGTGCCAGTAGTCCCGAACAGGGTCGGACAGGAAAACTGTTTTTT

size: once
D: NA
J: TRBJ1-3
V: TRBV7-7
CDR3: CASSRDIGSGNTIYF
DNA: TGTGCTAGCAGCCGGGACATCGGCTCTGGAAACACCATATATTTT

size: NA
D: NA
J: TRBJ1-1
V: TRBV5-1
CDR3: CASSLGGGYTEAFF
DNA: TGCGCCAGCAGCTTGGGTGGGGGTTACACTGAAGCTTTCTTT

size: NA
D: NA
J: TRBJ2-3
V: TRBV11-2
CDR3: CASGRPGPDTQYF
DNA: TGTGCCAGCGGGCGTCCCGGCCCAGATACGCAGTATTTT

size: NA
D: NA
J: TRBJ2-7
V: TRBV27
CDR3: CASSLSGSGTYEQYF
DNA: TGTGCCAGCAGTTTGTCAGGGAGCGGCACCTACGAGCAGTACTTC

size: NA
D: NA
J: TRBJ1-1
V: TRBV18
CDR3: CASSPHQNTEAFF
DNA: TGTGCCAGCTCACCCCACCAGAACACTGAAGCTTTCTTT

size: few
D: NA
J: TRBJ2-7
V: TRBV29-1
CDR3: CSGKNGGGGYEQYF
DNA: TGCAGCGGGAAAAATGGGGGGGGCGGCTACGAGCAGTACTTC

size: NA
D: NA
J: TRBJ1-5
V: TRBV29-1
CDR3: CSVAHELTQPQHF
DNA: TGCAGCGTAGCCCACGAGTTAACCCAGCCCCAGCATTTT

size: NA
D: TRBD2
J: TRBJ2-3
V: TRBV7-3
CDR3: CASSLGGETDTQYF
DNA: TGTGCCAGCAGCTTAGGGGGGGAGACAGATACGCAGTATTTT

size: once
D: NA
J: TRBJ2-7
V: TRBV7-9
CDR3: CASSLGGEDEQYF
DNA: TGTGCCAGCAGCTTAGGGGGCGAGGACGAGCAGTACTTC

size: NA
D: TRBD2
J: TRBJ2-7
V: TRBV9
CDR3: CASSQSGGASYEQYF
DNA: TGTGCCAGCAGCCAAAGCGGGGGGGCCTCCTACGAGCAGTACTTC

size: NA
D: NA
J: TRBJ2-6
V: TRBV7-9
CDR3: CASSHTEPAAANVLTF
DNA: TGTGCCAGCAGCCATACCGAACCGGCTGCGGCCAACGTCCTGACTTTC

size: NA
D: NA
J: TRBJ1-6
V: TRBV5-5
CDR3: CASSPPGHWDSPLHF
DNA: TGTGCCAGCAGCCCGCCGGGACATTGGGATTCACCCCTCCACTTT

size: NA
D: TRBD1
J: TRBJ2-7
V: TRBV6-6
CDR3: CASSWGTGEIYEQYF
DNA: TGTGCCAGCAGTTGGGGGACAGGGGAAATATACGAGCAGTACTTC

size: NA
D: NA
J: TRBJ1-2
V: TRBV6-7
CDR3: CASSYQGGYTF
DNA: TGTGCCAGCAGTTACCAGGGTGGCTACACCTTC

size: NA
D: NA
J: TRBJ1-1
V: TRBV6-5
CDR3: CASIPGATTEAFF
DNA: TGTGCCAGCATCCCAGGAGCGACTACTGAAGCTTTCTTT

size: NA
D: NA
J: TRBJ1-4
V: TRBV7-2
CDR3: CASRKNDRGTNEKLFF
DNA: TGTGCCAGCAGAAAAAATGACCGGGGGACTAATGAAAAACTGTTTTTT

size: NA
D: NA
J: TRBJ2-3
V: TRBV19
CDR3: CASSMRDSPGGTDTQYF
DNA: TGTGCCAGTAGTATGCGAGACTCACCGGGAGGCACAGATACGCAGTATTTT

size: NA
D: NA
J: TRBJ2-2
V: TRBV7-9
CDR3: CASTKRLVGTGELFF
DNA: TGTGCCAGCACCAAACGACTAGTTGGAACCGGGGAGCTGTTTTTT

size: NA
D: NA
J: TRBJ2-5
V: TRBV6-5
CDR3: CASSARTYQETQYF
DNA: TGTGCCAGCAGCGCCCGCACTTACCAAGAGACCCAGTACTTC

size: NA
D: NA
J: TRBJ2-3
V: TRBV11-2
CDR3: CASSHGWGPSTDTQYF
DNA: TGTGCCAGCAGCCACGGGTGGGGACCTAGCACAGATACGCAGTATTTT

size: NA
D: NA
J: TRBJ2-1
V: TRBV6-1
CDR3: CACLRTNLGNEQFF
DNA: TGTGCCTGCTTAAGGACTAACCTAGGCAATGAGCAGTTCTTC

size: NA
D: NA
J: TRBJ2-3
V: TRBV6-5
CDR3: CASLGVGTDTQYF
DNA: TGTGCCAGCCTGGGGGTGGGCACAGATACGCAGTATTTT